This T cell receptor beta chain was recorded in a study of cytomegalovirus exposure and HLA in healthy donors. The study, taken as a whole, reports: Listed as cytomegalovirus-associated were roughly 180 TCR beta chains. HLA-A and HLA-B allele assignments for most subjects were reportedly predicted accurately using TCR beta sequences.

Germline CDR1 is SGHVS and CDR2 is FNYEAQ. Losses at the gene ends were 3 bases for V and 3 bases for J; bases not matched to a gene: 8. The CDR3 length is 16 residues. Primers included in the PCR were 60 Vbeta and 13 Jbeta primers. Sequencing used immunoSEQ multiplex PCR; TCRdb keeps in-frame clones, though not all of them. Of fewer than 150,000 clones listed, approximately 80% were seen once; the top ten hold 5.4%. Concerning this clone: Its antigen is unknown.

This receptor was taken from a woman aged 30 to 39 in good health and CMV-seropositive. V is TRBV7-6 and J is TRBJ1-5, with TRBD1 identical over 7 bases. Sequenced material: PBMCs. CDR3 nucleotide sequence: TGTGCCAGCAGCTTGGGGGCAGGGGGAAACAATCAGCCCCAGCATTTT. Residues: CASSLGAGGNNQPQHF.